The 26 T cell receptor beta chains reported below all come from one sample, sequenced in a study of PD-1 blockade in classical Hodgkin lymphoma. Following autologous stem cell transplantation, relapse occurred in every patient, and exposure to brentuximab vedotin varied. Sequencing was performed with immunoSEQ multiplex PCR; in TCRdb, only in-frame clones are kept and a portion is missing. In the table there are approximately 150,000 clones, about four fifths of which are singletons. The specimen was peripheral blood mononuclear cells (PBMCs), collected before the second cycle of nivolumab. These receptors all come from a human donor with classical Hodgkin lymphoma.

V and J are TRBV11-2 and TRBJ2-2, with a possible D match to TRBD2 (6 bases). The germline CDR1 and CDR2 sequences are SGHAT and FQNNGV. The length of the CDR3 is 16 residues. Trimming stripped 1 base from V and 3 bases from J, with 12 bases between. The CDR3 loop reads CASSLVGGVDTGELFF. CDR3 nucleotide sequence: TGTGCCAGCAGCTTAGTGGGGGGAGTCGACACCGGGGAGCTGTTTTTT. Together with reference TRBV11-2 and TRBJ2-2, the CDR3 gives the full variable domain: EAGVAQSPRYKIIEKRQSVAFWCNPISGHATLYWYQQILGQGPKLLIQFQNNGVVDDSQLPKDRFSAERLKGVDSTLKIQPAKLEDSAVYLCASSLVGGVDTGELFFGEGSRLTVL.

The J gene is TRBJ1-3, the V gene TRBV9; D perhaps matches TRBD1 (5 bases). Germline CDR1 and CDR2: SGDLS and YYNGEE. This CDR3 is built from 15 residues. V lost 4 bases and J 0 bases, leaving 11 bases between the germline ends. As DNA, the CDR3 is TGTGCCAGCAGCCCCACAGGAATCTCTGGAAACACCATATATTTT. Its protein product is CASSPTGISGNTIYF. Complete variable domain (other parts from reference TRBV9 and TRBJ1-3): DSGVTQTPKHLITATGQRVTLRCSPRSGDLSVYWYQQSLDQGLQFLIQYYNGEERAKGNILERFSAQQFPDLHSELNLSSLELGDSALYFCASSPTGISGNTIYFGEGSWLTVV.

This sequence joins TRBV4-2 and TRBJ2-3, with 7 bases aligning to TRBD1. V lost 4 bases to trimming and J lost 0 bases; unmatched junction nucleotides: 7. Germline values: CDR1 LGHNA, CDR2 YNFKEQ. The CDR3 has 16 residues. CDR3 sequence: CASSPQGGDSTDTQYF. As DNA, the CDR3 is TGTGCCAGCAGCCCCCAAGGGGGCGATAGCACAGATACGCAGTATTTT.

At least ten counts were recorded for this clone. The chain joins TRBV28 to TRBJ2-7, with D unresolved. Between the trimmed V and J ends, which lost 6 bases and 5 bases, there was a span of 14 bases. Per germline, CDR1 MDHEN and CDR2 SYDVKM. The length of the CDR3 is 13 residues. The CDR3 protein is CASRTLIPDEQYF. Here the CDR3 DNA reads TGTGCCAGCAGAACCCTCATCCCCGACGAGCAGTACTTC.

The rearrangement links TRBV5-5 to TRBJ2-5, with a weak D call TRBD2 (5 bases). Between the trimmed V and J ends, which lost 1 base and 1 base, there was a span of 8 bases. CDR1 and CDR2 from the germline V gene are SGHKS and YYEKEE (reference sequence). The CDR3 has 14 amino acids. As DNA, the CDR3 is TGTGCCAGCAGCTTGTTGACTACCCAAGAGACCCAGTACTTC. This sequence encodes CASSLLTTQETQYF.

The chain uses TRBV28 and TRBJ2-1; no definite D call. This CDR3 has 9 residues. V lost 8 bases to trimming and J lost 9 bases, with 5 bases between them. Per the germline V gene, CDR1 is MDHEN and CDR2 is SYDVKM. The CDR3 coding sequence is TGTGCCAGCGGACCTGAGCAGTTCTTC. Protein product: CASGPEQFF.

This clone was seen a single time. This rearrangement joins TRBV5-6 to TRBJ2-7; D gene unclear. The CDR3 is 15 amino acids. V lost 0 bases and J 6 bases, leaving 16 bases between the germline ends. Germline CDR1 reads SGHDT; CDR2 reads YYEEEE. The chain's CDR3 is CASSLGGPGIGEQYF. CDR3 DNA sequence: TGTGCCAGCAGCTTGGGTGGCCCTGGGATTGGCGAGCAGTACTTC.

Points on this clone: The conserved phenylalanine or tryptophan normally closing the CDR3 is absent here, so this likely arose from a read error. No DNA is shown, since the ends of the CDR3 on it are uncertain; the CDR3 is the one TCRdb lists. The genes are TRBV6-6 and TRBJ1-2; the table calls TRBD1, which could not be checked here. The CDR3 region is 15 residues in length, termini included. Looked up from germline, CDR1 is MNHNY and CDR2 is SVGAGI (reference sequence). This CDR3 reads CASSYPGGQGAGSTL.

CDR3 sequence reads: CASSPQAVRTDTQYF. The CDR3 DNA follows: TGTGCCAGCAGCCCTCAAGCCGTACGCACAGATACGCAGTATTTT. The V gene is TRBV7-3, the J gene TRBJ2-3; no reliable D call. With 5 bases removed from V and 1 base from J, the gap between germline ends came to 13 bases. The CDR3 totals 15 residues. Per germline, CDR1 SGHTA and CDR2 FQGTGA.

V is TRBV19 and J is TRBJ1-1; no clear D gene. The V and J ends lost 5 bases and 1 base respectively, with 8 bases between them. Germline CDR1 reads LNHDA; CDR2 reads SQIVND (reference sequence). The CDR3 contains 13 residues. CDR3 in DNA: TGTGCCAGTAGTCCCAAATGGAACACTGAAGCTTTCTTT. It encodes CASSPKWNTEAFF. The full variable domain, in which reference TRBV19 and TRBJ1-1 provide the parts outside the CDR3, is DGGITQSPKYLFRKEGQNVTLSCEQNLNHDAMYWYRQDPGQGLRLIYYSQIVNDFQKGDIAEGYSVSREKKESFPLTVTSAQKNPTAFYLCASSPKWNTEAFFGQGTRLTVV.

This clone was counted a single time. CDR3 sequence reads: CASSLGLATDTQYF. In DNA form, the CDR3 reads TGTGCCAGCAGTTTAGGACTAGCAACAGATACGCAGTATTTT. The chain employs TRBV6-5 and TRBJ2-3, with 8 bases lining up with TRBD2. Losses at the gene ends were 4 bases for V and 3 bases for J; bases not matched to a gene: 3. The germline gives CDR1 MNHEY, CDR2 SVGAGI. This CDR3 is 14 amino acids long.

The genes are TRBV5-1 and TRBJ2-5, with 9 bases identical to TRBD1. Germline CDR1 SGHRS, CDR2 YFSETQ. The CDR3 length is 16 residues. Germline trimming cut 0 bases from V and 4 bases from J; bases unmatched to any gene: 7. In nucleotides, the CDR3 is TGCGCCAGCAGCTTGGCCGGGGACAGGGCGGGAGAGACCCAGTACTTC. Translating it yields CASSLAGDRAGETQYF.

The V call is TRBV28, the J call TRBJ1-4; no clear D. Germline V CDR1 and CDR2: MDHEN, SYDVKM. The CDR3 contains 15 residues. Trimming took 3 bases from V and 1 from J, leaving 9 bases between them. Here the CDR3 reads CASSLLAGTNEKLFF. In DNA form, the CDR3 reads TGTGCCAGCAGTTTGCTGGCGGGAACTAATGAAAAACTGTTTTTT.

This clone was seen only once. The V gene is TRBV20-1, the J gene TRBJ2-1; no firm D call. Germline CDR1 and CDR2: DFQATT and SNEGSKA (reference sequence). CDR3 length: 11 residues. CDR3 sequence reads: CGVVTSNEQFF. The CDR3 bases are TGCGGGGTAGTAACAAGCAATGAGCAGTTCTTC.

The chain employs TRBV6-5 and TRBJ1-1; perhaps TRBD1 as D (6 bases). This CDR3 region has 13 residues. With 7 bases removed from V and 10 bases from J, the gap between germline ends came to 19 bases. CDR1 and CDR2 (germline): MNHEY, SVGAGI. The CDR3 region is CASTGTGPSVAFF. The CDR3 DNA reads TGTGCCAGCACCGGAACAGGGCCTTCGGTAGCTTTCTTT.

V and J are TRBV11-2 and TRBJ2-7, with TRBD2 matching 15 bases. Per germline, CDR1 SGHAT and CDR2 FQNNGV. Losses at the gene ends were 5 bases for V and 4 bases for J; bases not matched to a gene: 3. The CDR3 sequence is 15 residues long. In DNA, the CDR3 is TGTGCCAGCAGCGCGGGACTAGCGGGAGGTTACGAGCAGTACTTC. Amino acids: CASSAGLAGGYEQYF.

CDR3 sequence: CASSLGPGNTIYF. The DNA for the CDR3 is TGCGCCAGCAGCTTGGGACCTGGAAACACCATATATTTT. The rearrangement links TRBV5-1 to TRBJ1-3; D is ambiguous. The CDR3 has 13 residues. The V end lost 0 bases, the J end lost 2 bases, and 3 bases lay between the germline ends. Germline CDR1 SGHRS, CDR2 YFSETQ.

This clone was seen only a few times. The chain joins TRBV7-3 to TRBJ2-3; TRBD2 matches at 13 bases. This CDR3 has 19 amino acids. Trimming removed 1 base from V and 1 base from J; junction bases left unmatched: 8. CDR1 is SGHTA, CDR2 FQGTGA, per germline. The CDR3 protein is CASSLMARTSGGGTDTQYF. The DNA for the CDR3 is TGTGCCAGCAGCTTAATGGCCAGAACTAGCGGGGGGGGCACAGATACGCAGTATTTT.

The chain couples TRBV4-2 to TRBJ2-5; D might be TRBD1 (5 bases). CDR1 LGHNA and CDR2 YNFKEQ come from the germline V gene. Deletions cut 3 bases from V and 2 bases from J, with 10 bases between. The CDR3 is 14 amino acids. CDR3 DNA sequence: TGTGCCAGCAGCCAGCCCGACAGACAAGAGACCCAGTACTTC. It specifies CASSQPDRQETQYF.

This clone was detected only a few times. This sequence joins TRBV2 and TRBJ1-5, with 7 nucleotides matching TRBD1. Trimming took 5 bases from V and 6 from J; bases not matched to a gene: 7. The CDR3 spans 14 residues. Per the germline V gene, CDR1 is SNHLY and CDR2 is FYNNEI. The CDR3 is CASSPTGEGQPQHF. CDR3 nucleotides: TGTGCCAGCAGTCCAACAGGGGAGGGTCAGCCCCAGCATTTT.

V is TRBV4-1 and J is TRBJ1-4, with D unclear. This CDR3 is 18 amino acids long. Trimming shortened V by 4 bases and J by 0 bases, and 18 bases separated the two germline ends. Germline CDR1 and CDR2: MGHRA and YSYEKL. CDR3 coding DNA: TGCGCCAGCAGCCGCGCCCCGGAGTTAGCTGCAACTAATGAAAAACTGTTTTTT. As protein: CASSRAPELAATNEKLFF.

The rearrangement uses TRBV19 and TRBJ2-7, with TRBD1 matching over 8 bases. CDR1 is LNHDA, CDR2 SQIVND, per germline (reference sequence). V was clipped by 3 bases and J by 5 bases; unmatched bases: 6. The CDR3 has 14 residues. The DNA of the CDR3 is TGTGCCAGTAGTATGACAGGGGCGGTTAACGAGCAGTACTTC. This encodes CASSMTGAVNEQYF.

The V gene is TRBV14, the J gene TRBJ1-2, with D perhaps matching TRBD1 (6 bases). Germline CDR1 and CDR2: SGHDN and FVKESK. CDR3 length equals 15 residues. Trimming took 3 bases from V and 8 from J, leaving 19 bases between them. This chain's CDR3 is CASSQLLGGRAGYTF. Written as DNA, the CDR3 is TGTGCCAGCAGCCAGCTGTTAGGGGGTCGGGCCGGCTACACCTTC.

This rearrangement joins TRBV27 to TRBJ1-2; 7 bases line up with TRBD1. Unmatched junction bases numbered 1, after V lost 3 bases and J lost 3 bases. This CDR3 comprises 13 residues. The V gene's germline CDR1 is MNHEY and CDR2 SMNVEV (reference sequence). The CDR3 bases are TGTGCCAGCAGTTTCGACAGGGACTATGGCTACACCTTC. This translates into CASSFDRDYGYTF.

This clone was seen ten or more times. In nucleotides, the CDR3 is TGTGCCAGCAGCTCTGGGGGGGGCACCTACGAGCAGTACTTC. Its translation: CASSSGGGTYEQYF. This chain connects TRBV5-4 to TRBJ2-7; D is perhaps TRBD2 (7 bases). Germline V gene lookup returns CDR1 SGHNT and CDR2 YYREEE (reference sequence). This CDR3 is 14 amino acids long. V dropped 3 bases and J dropped 2 bases, with 12 bases sitting between them.

This clone was observed at least ten times. The chain has TRBV6-1 and TRBJ2-2; TRBD1 is a possible D gene (6 bases). V lost 5 bases and J lost 8, with 12 bases in between. The germline V gene has CDR1 MNHNS and CDR2 SASEGT. This CDR3 has 13 amino acids. This CDR3 is CASSPQGLGELFF. CDR3 sequence (DNA): TGTGCCAGCAGTCCGCAGGGGCTGGGGGAGCTGTTTTTT.